This TCR beta chain was retrieved from a study of blood T cell repertoires in COVID-19. Germline assignment: CDR1 SGHRS and CDR2 YFSETQ. V was cut by 2 bases and J by 6 bases, with 14 bases left in between. The CDR3 loop spans 15 amino acids. TCRdb keeps only in-frame clones here, not all; method: immunoSEQ multiplex PCR. Here the sample spans under 300,000 clones, approximately 84% being singletons. All enrollees were about 18 to 89 years old and from about two dozen US areas. This sequence was found in a man aged 45 to 65 who had recovered from COVID-19. The sequencing sample was made of PBMCs or T cells enriched from blood (not recorded which). The rearrangement links TRBV5-1 to TRBJ1-4; D perhaps matches TRBD1 (6 bases). The DNA for the CDR3 is TGCGCCAGCAGCTTAACAGGGACATCTGATGAAAAACTGTTTTTT. Its protein is CASSLTGTSDEKLFF.